This entry lists 22 T cell receptor beta chains sequenced from one sample in a study of regulatory T cells in long-lasting Graves disease. Documented time point: newly diagnosed GD, antithyroid drugs for less than 3 months. TCR sequences were obtained from RNA taken from PBMCs. Sequencing libraries for TCR beta were prepared with iRepertoire HTBI primers and Arm-PCR of CDR3 regions. TCRdb reanalysed the multiplex PCR reads using MiXCR and keeps one entry per CDR3 protein. The sample has about 440,000 distinct CDR3 sequences; about 17% are singletons. These data also formed part of another study, on T cells in Graves' hyperthyroidism and ophthalmopathy.

This specimen was peripheral blood mononuclear cells (PBMCs), taken at new diagnosis, from a patient treated with antithyroid drugs. The source of these receptors is a woman in her late teens or twenties with Graves disease.

This clonotype was found once. Only one base separates this from a far larger clonotype, so it likely reflects a read error. V usage is TRBV6-5 and J usage is TRBJ2-1, with 11 positions matching TRBD2. The CDR3 covers 15 residues. The germline CDR1 and CDR2 sequences are MNHEY and SVGAGI. This chain's CDR3 is CASSLTSGIYYEQFF. CDR3 in DNA: TGTGCCAGCAGTTTGACTAGCGGGATCTACTATGAGCAGTTCTTC.

This clonotype has just a few counts. The rearrangement links TRBV5-1 to TRBJ2-1; TRBD1 aligns across 9 bases. Trimming removed 4 bases from V and 4 bases from J; junction bases left unmatched: 9. CDR1 is SGHRS and CDR2 is YFSETQ in the germline V gene. This CDR3 has 16 amino acids. The CDR3 DNA follows: TGCGCCAGCAGCCCCGACAGGGGGAGTGCGTACAATGAGCAGTTCTTC. Translation: CASSPDRGSAYNEQFF.

At least ten counts were recorded for this clonotype. The CDR3 nucleotides read TGTGCCAGCAGCTTAGCCCCAACAGGGGCCCCAGCTAACTATGGCTACACCTTC. It encodes CASSLAPTGAPANYGYTF. The J gene is TRBJ1-2, the V gene TRBV7-2, with 7 bases aligning to TRBD1. This CDR3 contains 18 residues. V lost 0 bases to trimming and J lost 0 bases; unmatched junction nucleotides: 10. Germline V lookup: CDR1 SGHTA, CDR2 FQGNSA.

The J gene is TRBJ2-7, the V gene TRBV28; a weak D match, TRBD1 (6 bases). The CDR3 runs to 14 residues. The germline gives CDR1 MDHEN, CDR2 SYDVKM. Between the trimmed V and J ends, which lost 1 base and 4 bases, there was a span of 11 bases. CDR3 DNA sequence: TGTGCCAGCAGTTTATATGGGGGCTGGTACGAGCAGTACTTC. This gives the protein CASSLYGGWYEQYF.

About this clonotype: It may be a read error: a sequence one base away is much more abundant. This CDR3 fails to terminate in the conserved phenylalanine or tryptophan, so it likely reflects a read error. The chain employs TRBV5-1 and TRBJ2-2, with no clear D. The CDR3 is made up of 15 amino acids. The germline CDR1 and CDR2 sequences are SGHRS and YFSETQ. Trimming pared 4 bases from V and 1 base from J, leaving 11 bases between. CDR3 protein: CASSRVALNTGELFL. The CDR3 region has the DNA TGCGCCAGCAGCCGGGTGGCTCTGAACACCGGGGAGCTGTTTCTT.

This clonotype was counted at least ten times. The chain is built from TRBV28 and TRBJ1-2; tentative D call: TRBD1 (5 bases). V was shortened by 6 bases and J by 2 bases, with 19 bases between the two germline ends. The CDR3 has 16 amino acids. Germline V gene sequence: CDR1 MDHEN, CDR2 SYDVKM. CDR3 amino acids: CASSPPGFWGNYGYTF. Written as DNA, the CDR3 is TGTGCCAGCAGCCCACCTGGGTTTTGGGGCAACTATGGCTACACCTTC.

This clonotype was counted a few times. The J gene is TRBJ2-2, the V gene TRBV4-1, with 7 bases that match TRBD2. V trimming: 3 bases; J trimming: 2 bases; junction bases outside the gene matches: 3. The germline CDR1 and CDR2 sequences are MGHRA and YSYEKL. The CDR3 is made up of 15 amino acids. CDR3 sequence reads: CASSQLAVNTGELFF. The CDR3 DNA sequence: TGCGCCAGCAGCCAGCTAGCGGTTAACACCGGGGAGCTGTTTTTT.

Of note for this clonotype: Being one base from a much bigger clone, this may be a read error. The chain links TRBV2 to TRBJ2-1; 7 bases agree with TRBD2. The J call may be wrong; the DNA end is better matched by TRBJ2-7. The CDR3 extends over 17 amino acids. Germline V gene lookup returns CDR1 SNHLY and CDR2 FYNNEI. The CDR3 DNA sequence: TGTGCCAGCAGCCAACCCCGGGGCGGGAGCTCCTACAATGAGCAGTACTTC. It is translated as CASSQPRGGSSYNEQYF.

This clonotype was counted between two and nine times. CDR3: CAISDIRDFKRETQYF. Here the CDR3 DNA reads TGTGCCATCAGTGACATCCGGGACTTCAAACGGGAGACCCAGTACTTC. The V call is TRBV10-3, the J call TRBJ2-5; D perhaps matches TRBD2 (6 bases). Germline V gene lookup returns CDR1 ENHRY and CDR2 SYGVKD. The CDR3 is 16 residues long. Trimming took 3 bases from V and 5 from J, leaving 19 bases between them.

There are a few counts of this clonotype. This chain connects TRBV15 to TRBJ2-3; maybe TRBD2 (6 bases). V was shortened by 1 base and J by 6 bases, with 8 bases between the two germline ends. Germline V gene lookup returns CDR1 LNHNV and CDR2 YYDKDF (reference sequence). CDR3 size: 13 residues. The CDR3 nucleotides are TGTGCCACCAGCAGAGGGGACTCTGATACGCAGTATTTT. Protein sequence: CATSRGDSDTQYF.

This clonotype was detected many times. V usage is TRBV29-1 and J usage is TRBJ2-7; 9 bases map to TRBD1. Germline trimming cut 1 base from V and 6 bases from J; bases unmatched to any gene: 10. The germline gives CDR1 SQVTM, CDR2 ANQGSEA. The CDR3 sequence is 15 residues long. The CDR3: CSVEGGQGGNREQYF. CDR3 coding DNA: TGCAGCGTTGAAGGGGGACAGGGTGGGAATCGCGAGCAGTACTTC.

This clonotype has just a few counts. The chain combines TRBV9 with TRBJ2-3; TRBD2 aligns across 8 bases. V trimming: 0 bases; J trimming: 4 bases; junction bases outside the gene matches: 4. From germline, CDR1 is SGDLS and CDR2 YYNGEE. CDR3 length: 15 residues. DNA of the CDR3: TGTGCCAGCAGCGTAGGGGCTAGCGGGTCAGATACGCAGTATTTT. This translates into CASSVGASGSDTQYF. Combining the CDR3 with reference TRBV9 and TRBJ2-3 gives the whole variable domain DSGVTQTPKHLITATGQRVTLRCSPRSGDLSVYWYQQSLDQGLQFLIQYYNGEERAKGNILERFSAQQFPDLHSELNLSSLELGDSALYFCASSVGASGSDTQYFGPGTRLTVL.

This clonotype was seen repeatedly, ten times or more. This rearrangement joins TRBV28 to TRBJ2-2; D gene unclear. The germline CDR1 and CDR2 sequences are MDHEN and SYDVKM. The ends were cut back, 5 bases at V and 4 bases at J, with 8 bases in the middle. The CDR3 extends over 13 amino acids. This CDR3 is CASSPASTGELFF. The DNA of the CDR3 is TGTGCCAGCAGTCCGGCCTCCACCGGGGAGCTGTTTTTT. Using reference TRBV28 and TRBJ2-2 for the parts outside the CDR3, the full variable domain is DVKVTQSSRYLVKRTGEKVFLECVQDMDHENMFWYRQDPGLGLRLIYFSYDVKMKEKGDIPEGYSVSREKKERFSLILESASTNQTSMYLCASSPASTGELFFGEGSRLTVL.

This clonotype showed up many times. The rearrangement uses TRBV28 and TRBJ2-3; D not certain. In germline, CDR1 is MDHEN, CDR2 SYDVKM. V was clipped by 3 bases and J by 2 bases, with 12 bases between them. This CDR3 is 15 amino acids long. The CDR3 region is CASSFSDANTDTQYF. DNA of the CDR3: TGTGCCAGCAGTTTCTCCGACGCTAACACAGATACGCAGTATTTT.

This clonotype has only a few counts. The chain is built from TRBV7-6 and TRBJ2-5; D could derive from TRBD1 or TRBD2 (5 bases each). The germline V and J ends were trimmed by 5 bases and 2 bases, with 9 bases remaining between them. CDR1 is SGHVS, CDR2 FNYEAQ, per germline. The CDR3 is 13 residues long. The CDR3 sequence: CASSPGRQETQYF. CDR3 DNA sequence: TGTGCCAGCAGCCCGGGACGGCAAGAGACCCAGTACTTC. The whole variable domain, remainder taken from reference TRBV7-6 and TRBJ2-5, is GAGVSQSPRYKVTKRGQDVALRCDPISGHVSLYWYRQALGQGPEFLTYFNYEAQQDKSGLPNDRFSAERPEGSISTLTIQRTEQRDSAMYRCASSPGRQETQYFGPGTRLLVL.

There are a few counts of this clonotype. The V gene is TRBV6-2 or TRBV6-3, the J gene TRBJ2-1, with a tentative D call TRBD2 (6 bases). The CDR3 runs to 14 residues. CDR1 is MNHEY, CDR2 SVGEGT, per germline. Deletions cut 2 bases from V and 5 bases from J, with 10 bases between. CDR3 sequence: CASSYLTSNNEQFF. CDR3 nucleotide sequence: TGTGCCAGCAGTTACCTGACTAGTAACAATGAGCAGTTCTTC.

Turning to this clonotype: A much larger clone lies one base from this, so it may be a read error. The CDR3 reads CSAYSSGRLTYEQFF. The CDR3 DNA reads TGCAGTGCTTACTCTAGCGGGAGGCTGACCTACGAGCAGTTCTTC. V is TRBV20-1 and J is TRBJ2-1; 11 bases fit TRBD2. V dropped 5 bases and J dropped 10; count of bases not matched to a gene: 13. The CDR3 has 15 amino acids. Per the germline V gene, CDR1 is DFQATT and CDR2 is SNEGSKA (reference sequence).

In its sample, this clonotype was seen many times. This chain joins TRBV27 and TRBJ2-7; tentative D call: TRBD1 (6 bases). Germline CDR1 and CDR2: MNHEY and SMNVEV (reference sequence). V was cut by 0 bases and J by 1 base, with 10 bases left in between. The CDR3 totals 15 residues. The CDR3 coding sequence is TGTGCCAGCAGTTTATCGGGACACCCTTCCTACGAGCAGTACTTC. Residues: CASSLSGHPSYEQYF.

The V gene is TRBV6-1, the J gene TRBJ1-5, with D possibly being TRBD1 (6 bases). Trimming left V 7 bases short and J 5 bases short, with 9 bases between. CDR3 length: 12 residues. The germline V gene has CDR1 MNHNS and CDR2 SASEGT. The CDR3 region is CASKQGDQPQHF. The CDR3 DNA sequence: TGTGCCAGCAAACAGGGAGATCAGCCCCAGCATTTT.

The CDR3 is CASSPTSPYNEQFF. The CDR3 nucleotides read TGTGCCAGCAGCCCGACCTCCCCCTACAATGAGCAGTTCTTC. The V call is TRBV9, the J call TRBJ2-1; no reliable D call. The CDR3 has 14 amino acids. Trimming removed 4 bases from V and 2 bases from J, with 10 bases in between. The germline V gene encodes CDR1 SGDLS and CDR2 YYNGEE.

The chain has TRBV6-1 and TRBJ2-7; 7 bases line up with TRBD2. The ends lost 10 bases at V and 0 bases at J; junction bases unmatched: 9. This CDR3 has 14 amino acids. The V gene's germline CDR1 is MNHNS and CDR2 SASEGT. The CDR3 DNA follows: TGTGCCATCAAGCCCGGGACTACCTCCTACGAGCAGTACTTC. It yields the protein CAIKPGTTSYEQYF.

The sample holds many counts of this clonotype. The rearrangement joins TRBV6-2 or TRBV6-3 to TRBJ2-7, with 7 nucleotides matching TRBD2. The CDR3 extends over 15 amino acids. The germline V gene has CDR1 MNHEY and CDR2 SVGEGT. V lost 5 bases, J lost 2 bases, and 9 bases stayed unmatched. This CDR3 reads CASSGQAGLPYEQYF. In nucleotides, the CDR3 is TGTGCCAGCAGTGGACAAGCGGGACTCCCCTACGAGCAGTACTTC.